Following are 29 T cell receptor beta chains from one sample sequenced in a study of Graves' ophthalmopathy and Graves' hyperthyroidism. The study amplified TCR beta CDR3 regions using RNA transcripts. HTBI-primed first-round RT-PCR preceded second-round multiplex PCR. MiXCR, run by TCRdb on the multiplex PCR reads, gives a single entry per CDR3 protein. The sample has about 380,000 distinct CDR3 sequences; over 15% are singletons. The specimen was peripheral blood. These receptor sequences come from a woman under 30 with stable Graves' hyperthyroidism.

This clonotype has a count of ten or more. This chain joins TRBV7-2 and TRBJ2-5; D might be TRBD2 (5 bases). Germline CDR1 is SGHTA and CDR2 is FQGNSA. The CDR3 loop spans 12 amino acids. V lost 3 bases and J lost 7, with 9 bases in between. CDR3 residues: CASSFPEGTQYF. Here the CDR3 DNA reads TGTGCCAGCAGCTTCCCAGAGGGGACCCAGTACTTC.

At least ten counts were recorded for this clonotype. The V gene is TRBV5-8, the J gene TRBJ1-1; possible D gene TRBD1, 6 bases. The V gene's germline CDR1 is SGHTS and CDR2 YDEGEE. Trimming left V 5 bases short and J 3 bases short, with 14 bases between. The CDR3 has 14 residues. CDR3 sequence reads: CASRGPGVDTEAFF. DNA of the CDR3: TGTGCCAGCAGAGGCCCAGGGGTGGACACTGAAGCTTTCTTT. Variable domain in full (rest from reference TRBV5-8 and TRBJ1-1): EAGVTQSPTHLIKTRGQQATLRCSPISGHTSVYWYQQALGLGLQFLLWYDEGEERNRGNFPPRFSGRQFPNYSSELNVNALELEDSALYLCASRGPGVDTEAFFGQGTRLTVV.

At least ten counts were recorded for this clonotype. The chain uses TRBV12-3 or TRBV12-4 and TRBJ1-2; a possible D gene is TRBD1 (5 bases). V was shortened by 2 bases and J by 2 bases, with 12 bases between the two germline ends. The CDR3 spans 15 residues. The DNA of the CDR3 is TGTGCCAGCAGTTTATCTGGGGGACGCAACTATGGCTACACCTTC. Its protein product is CASSLSGGRNYGYTF.

This clonotype was found many times. The chain joins TRBV5-1 to TRBJ2-7; the D gene is possibly TRBD1 (5 bases). V was shortened by 0 bases and J by 2 bases, with 12 bases between the two germline ends. The CDR3 is 15 amino acids. The germline V gene has CDR1 SGHRS and CDR2 YFSETQ. The CDR3: CASSLEAGPTYEQYF. The CDR3 region has the DNA TGCGCCAGCAGCTTGGAGGCAGGGCCAACCTACGAGCAGTACTTC.

In this sample, this clonotype turned up many times. The chain carries TRBV6-1 and TRBJ1-1; D is unresolved. Germline CDR1 MNHNS, CDR2 SASEGT. This CDR3 spans 15 amino acids. Trimming took off 1 base at V and 5 bases at J, with 14 bases between the two ends. This CDR3 is CASSEGRVKRTEAFF. CDR3 bases: TGTGCCAGCAGTGAAGGGCGAGTTAAGAGGACTGAAGCTTTCTTT.

The chain has TRBV7-8 and TRBJ1-1; 8 nucleotides agree with TRBD1. CDR1 is SGHVS and CDR2 is FQNEAQ in the germline V gene. The V segment lost 3 bases and the J segment 1 base; nucleotides outside the gene matches: 4. The CDR3 spans 15 residues. In DNA form, the CDR3 reads TGTGCCAGCAGCTTCGACAGGGGCCCGAACACTGAAGCTTTCTTT. The encoded protein is CASSFDRGPNTEAFF.

In its sample, this clonotype was seen many times. The chain has TRBV29-1 and TRBJ2-7; D is possibly TRBD1 or TRBD2 (5 bases each). The CDR3 is made up of 12 amino acids. Germline lookup yields CDR1 SQVTM and CDR2 ANQGSEA. V lost 6 bases, J lost 4 bases, and 13 bases lay in between. CDR3 amino acids: CSVGTDWYEQYF. CDR3 coding DNA: TGCAGCGTCGGGACCGACTGGTACGAGCAGTACTTC.

The chain couples TRBV11-2 to TRBJ1-1; D remains ambiguous. Germline V CDR1 and CDR2: SGHAT, FQNNGV. Trimming cost V 2 bases and J 2 bases, with 6 bases left between them. The CDR3 covers 13 residues. CDR3 loop: CASSLNQNTEAFF. The DNA for the CDR3 is TGTGCCAGCAGCTTAAACCAAAACACTGAAGCTTTCTTT.

This clonotype has at least ten counts. The chain recombines TRBV7-2 with TRBJ2-5, with D uncertain. CDR3 length equals 13 residues. V shed 2 bases and J shed 7 bases, with 11 bases lying between them. CDR1 is SGHTA and CDR2 is FQGNSA in the germline V gene. The CDR3 sequence: CASSLNLVGTQYF. The CDR3 nucleotides are TGTGCCAGCAGCTTAAACCTTGTCGGGACCCAGTACTTC.

The chain uses TRBV6-1 and TRBJ1-2; D call uncertain. The germline V and J ends were trimmed by 8 bases and 0 bases, with 16 bases remaining between them. The germline V gene encodes CDR1 MNHNS and CDR2 SASEGT. The CDR3 sequence is 15 residues long. The CDR3 nucleotides are TGTGCCAGCTCCATCGCCGTGGCAGCTAACTATGGCTACACCTTC. This encodes CASSIAVAANYGYTF.

This clonotype was seen at least ten times. The rearrangement links TRBV27 to TRBJ2-7; D might be TRBD1 or TRBD2, each matching 5 bases. The length of the CDR3 is 15 residues. Deletions cut 5 bases from V and 0 bases from J, with 14 bases between. The germline gives CDR1 MNHEY, CDR2 SMNVEV (reference sequence). CDR3 sequence reads: CASSPRGQGSYEQYF. CDR3 in DNA: TGTGCCAGCAGTCCCCGGGGTCAGGGCTCCTACGAGCAGTACTTC.

This clonotype was recorded many times. The CDR3 DNA follows: TGTGCCAGCAGTTTATGGGGGCCAAGCGAGACCCAGTACTTC. Its translation: CASSLWGPSETQYF. The chain employs TRBV12-3 or TRBV12-4 and TRBJ2-5, with D perhaps matching TRBD1 (6 bases). The CDR3 is 14 amino acids. Deletions cut 2 bases from V and 5 bases from J, with 12 bases between.

The sample holds many counts of this clonotype. V is TRBV19 and J is TRBJ2-4; 11 bases fit TRBD2. CDR1 LNHDA and CDR2 SQIVND come from the germline V gene (reference sequence). V was clipped by 5 bases and J by 9 bases; unmatched bases: 9. This CDR3 comprises 15 residues. CDR3 amino acids: CASSHRRLAGSIQYF. CDR3 DNA: TGTGCCAGTAGTCATCGTCGACTAGCGGGGTCCATTCAGTACTTC. Variable domain in full (rest from reference TRBV19 and TRBJ2-4): DGGITQSPKYLFRKEGQNVTLSCEQNLNHDAMYWYRQDPGQGLRLIYYSQIVNDFQKGDIAEGYSVSREKKESFPLTVTSAQKNPTAFYLCASSHRRLAGSIQYFGAGTRLSVL.

This clonotype was recorded at least ten times. For the CDR3, the DNA is TGTGCCACCAGTGACCAGGACAGGGGGAATACCGGGGAGCTGTTTTTT. As protein: CATSDQDRGNTGELFF. The V call is TRBV24-1, the J call TRBJ2-2; the match to TRBD1 covers 10 bases. The germline CDR1 and CDR2 sequences are KGHDR and SFDVKD. There are 16 residues in the CDR3. With V trimmed by 4 bases and J by 5 bases, 6 bases remained unmatched.

This clonotype came up many times. The V gene is TRBV11-2, the J gene TRBJ2-5; 13 positions agree with TRBD2. Losses at the gene ends were 5 bases for V and 2 bases for J; bases not matched to a gene: 8. Germline V CDR1 and CDR2: SGHAT, FQNNGV. CDR3 size: 17 residues. CDR3 amino acids: CASSLRPGLAGQETQYF. The CDR3 bases are TGTGCCAGCAGCCTCCGCCCGGGACTAGCGGGACAAGAGACCCAGTACTTC.

This clonotype was recorded at least ten times. The chain is built from TRBV12-3 or TRBV12-4 and TRBJ1-1; possible D gene TRBD1, 6 bases. V was trimmed by 6 bases and J by 1 base, leaving 9 bases between them. This CDR3 comprises 13 residues. The CDR3, as DNA: TGTGCCAGCAGAGCACAGGGGAACACTGAAGCTTTCTTT. This gives the protein CASRAQGNTEAFF.

This clonotype was detected ten times or more. V and J are TRBV11-3 and TRBJ1-1; D unclear. Trimming cost V 4 bases and J 2 bases, with 17 bases left between them. Per germline, CDR1 SGHNT and CDR2 YENEEA. This CDR3 has 16 amino acids. In nucleotides, the CDR3 is TGTGCCAGCAGCTCGCGCCCCCCGGACGGAAACACTGAAGCTTTCTTT. Protein sequence: CASSSRPPDGNTEAFF.

This clonotype came up many times. The V and J genes are TRBV5-1 and TRBJ1-1; the D gene is possibly TRBD1 (5 bases). V was trimmed by 1 base and J by 5 bases, leaving 15 bases between them. This CDR3 region has 15 residues. Per germline, CDR1 SGHRS and CDR2 YFSETQ. The CDR3 sequence: CASSLKGPAGTEAFF. CDR3 nucleotide sequence: TGCGCCAGCAGCTTGAAGGGACCAGCAGGAACTGAAGCTTTCTTT.

This clonotype was seen at least ten times. J is TRBJ1-1 and V is TRBV6-6; no reliable D call. With 8 bases removed from V and 0 bases from J, the gap between germline ends came to 10 bases. Per the germline V gene, CDR1 is MNHNY and CDR2 is SVGAGI (reference sequence). This CDR3 is 13 amino acids long. This chain's CDR3 is CASAVKMNTEAFF. The CDR3 DNA reads TGTGCCAGCGCAGTAAAAATGAACACTGAAGCTTTCTTT.

In its sample, this clonotype was seen many times. V and J are TRBV6-5 and TRBJ1-5; D unresolved. Germline V CDR1 and CDR2: MNHEY, SVGAGI. V lost 6 bases and J 4 bases, leaving 10 bases between the germline ends. The CDR3 covers 13 residues. CDR3 sequence (DNA): TGTGCCAGCAGGGTCCTCCGTAATCAGCCCCAGCATTTT. Protein: CASRVLRNQPQHF.

With regard to this clonotype: It may be a read error: a sequence one base away is much more abundant. The J gene is TRBJ2-5, the V gene TRBV7-2, with D possibly being TRBD1 (5 bases). The CDR3 has 14 residues. CDR1 and CDR2 from the germline V gene are SGHTA and FQGNSA. The CDR3 DNA is TGTGTCAGCAGCTTAGCAATGACAGTCGAGACCCAGTACTTC. It translates to CVSSLAMTVETQYF.

This clonotype was detected a few times. V usage is TRBV12-3 or TRBV12-4 and J usage is TRBJ2-2; TRBD1 matches 8 bases. The junction had 9 bases not matched to a gene; V was cut back by 11 bases and J by 7 bases. The CDR3 sequence is 13 residues long. The CDR3 reads CAGARTGYGELFF. The CDR3 bases are TGTGCCGGCGCAAGGACAGGGTACGGGGAGCTGTTTTTT.

There are many counts of this clonotype. V is TRBV28 and J is TRBJ2-5; possibly TRBD1 for D (6 bases). This CDR3 is 13 amino acids long. V gave up 7 bases and J gave up 5 bases, with 14 bases separating them. CDR1 and CDR2 (germline): MDHEN, SYDVKM. Here the CDR3 reads CASNFPGDETQYF. The CDR3 coding sequence is TGTGCCAGCAACTTTCCAGGGGACGAGACCCAGTACTTC.

This clonotype was counted at least ten times. V usage is TRBV20-1 and J usage is TRBJ1-1; 7 nucleotides match TRBD1. This CDR3 contains 13 residues. Germline V gene lookup returns CDR1 DFQATT and CDR2 SNEGSKA (reference sequence). The J segment lost 5 bases and the V segment lost 3 bases, leaving 6 bases of the junction unmatched. The CDR3 DNA sequence: TGCAGTGCTAGCAGGGGGTTAAAGACTGAAGCTTTCTTT. Protein product: CSASRGLKTEAFF.

This clonotype has a count of ten or more. The chain combines TRBV6-1 with TRBJ1-1; 7 bases agree with TRBD1. CDR3 length equals 16 residues. Trimming removed 7 bases from V and 7 bases from J; junction bases left unmatched: 18. CDR1 is MNHNS, CDR2 SASEGT, per germline. The CDR3 sequence is CASNYLGQPLLSEAFF. The DNA for the CDR3 is TGTGCCAGCAACTACCTGGGACAGCCCCTTTTGAGTGAAGCTTTCTTT.

This clonotype has only a few counts. The rearrangement links TRBV12-3 or TRBV12-4 to TRBJ1-6; 9 bases are a match to TRBD1. Germline trimming cut 7 bases from V and 6 bases from J; bases unmatched to any gene: 7. The CDR3 extends over 15 amino acids. DNA for the CDR3: TGTGCCAGCAACCCGGGACAGGGAACTAATTCACCCCTCCACTTT. It translates to CASNPGQGTNSPLHF.

This clonotype was seen a few times. This rearrangement joins TRBV10-2 to TRBJ2-5; 8 bases line up with TRBD2. CDR1 and CDR2 from the germline V gene are WSHSY and SAAADI. The CDR3 spans 15 residues. V shed 2 bases, J shed 1 base, and the junction held 3 bases outside the gene matches. CDR3 in amino acids: CASSEDGGAQETQYF. The CDR3 nucleotides read TGCGCCAGCAGTGAGGACGGGGGGGCCCAAGAGACCCAGTACTTC.

This clonotype has a count of ten or more. The chain combines TRBV12-3 or TRBV12-4 with TRBJ1-6; D might be TRBD1 (5 bases). The CDR3 consists of 13 residues. Between the trimmed V and J ends, which lost 5 bases and 10 bases, there was a span of 12 bases. CDR3 region: CASSPSRDSPLHF. The CDR3 coding sequence is TGTGCCAGCAGTCCATCCAGGGACTCACCCCTCCACTTT.

The sample holds one count of this clonotype. This chain connects TRBV6-2 or TRBV6-3 to TRBJ2-2; no clear D. V shed 5 bases and J shed 2 bases, with 12 bases lying between them. Looked up from germline, CDR1 is MNHEY and CDR2 is SVGEGT. The CDR3 has 15 amino acids. The CDR3 region has the DNA TGTGCCAGCAGTCACACTTCCTCCAACACCGGGGAGCTGTTTTTT. Its translation: CASSHTSSNTGELFF.